One sample yielded the 28 T cell receptor beta chains listed below, sequenced in a study of cytomegalovirus exposure and HLA in healthy donors. The study ran its PCR with 60 Vbeta and 13 Jbeta primers. The method was immunoSEQ multiplex PCR; TCRdb's version includes in-frame clones alone and lacks a portion of them. The sample shows about 170,000 clones, 73% of them seen only once. Sequenced input: PBMCs. The source is a young woman in good health and CMV-seropositive.

The chain employs TRBV10-3 and TRBJ1-1; possibly TRBD1 for D (6 bases). The V end was cut by 11 bases, the J end by 1 base, with 14 bases between. Germline assignment: CDR1 ENHRY and CDR2 SYGVKD. The CDR3 extends over 13 amino acids. The CDR3 is CASLGGTNTEAFF. Written as DNA, the CDR3 is TGTGCCTCCCTAGGGGGAACGAACACTGAAGCTTTCTTT.

The J gene is TRBJ1-2, the V gene TRBV30, with 9 bases aligning to TRBD1. This CDR3 comprises 12 residues. Losses at the gene ends were 5 bases for V and 10 bases for J; bases not matched to a gene: 8. Germline values: CDR1 GTSNPN, CDR2 SVGIG (reference sequence). Written as DNA, the CDR3 is TGTGCCTGGTTGGGACAGGGAGTTGCCTACACCTTC. This translates into CAWLGQGVAYTF. The full variable domain, with the rest looked up from reference TRBV30 and TRBJ1-2, is SQTIHQWPATLVQPVGSPLSLECTVEGTSNPNLYWYRQAAGRGLQLLFYSVGIGQISSEVPQNLSASRPQDRQFILSSKKLLLSDSGFYLCAWLGQGVAYTFGSGTRLTVV.

The sample holds a few counts of this clone. The chain couples TRBV11-2 to TRBJ1-1; unclear D gene. Germline lookup yields CDR1 SGHAT and CDR2 FQNNGV. The CDR3 has 13 amino acids. V dropped 3 bases and J dropped 5 bases, with 10 bases sitting between them. CDR3 protein: CASSFSAGTEAFF. The DNA of the CDR3 is TGTGCCAGCAGCTTTTCAGCAGGAACTGAAGCTTTCTTT.

The rearrangement joins TRBV7-2 to TRBJ2-2, with TRBD2 identical over 11 bases. The CDR3 is 14 amino acids. Trimming took 2 bases from V and 8 from J; bases not matched to a gene: 1. Looked up from germline, CDR1 is SGHTA and CDR2 is FQGNSA. CDR3 sequence: CASSLTSGGGELFF. For the CDR3, the DNA is TGTGCCAGCAGCTTAACTAGCGGGGGTGGGGAGCTGTTTTTT.

V gene TRBV19 combines with J gene TRBJ1-5, with TRBD1 identical over 10 bases. This CDR3 has 17 residues. V shed 5 bases, J shed 3 bases, and the junction held 10 bases outside the gene matches. The V gene's germline CDR1 is LNHDA and CDR2 SQIVND (reference sequence). The CDR3 region has the DNA TGTGCCAGTAGTCCCCGGGACAGGGGAGGATTCAATCAGCCCCAGCATTTT. Amino acids: CASSPRDRGGFNQPQHF.

This sequence joins TRBV2 and TRBJ2-1; D is undetermined. Germline CDR1 SNHLY, CDR2 FYNNEI. The length of the CDR3 is 13 residues. V lost 4 bases and J lost 9, with 13 bases in between. The CDR3 here is CASSAVEGGEQFF. As DNA, the CDR3 is TGTGCCAGCAGTGCGGTAGAAGGCGGTGAGCAGTTCTTC.

The CDR3 region is CASKVQGGGFGYTF. CDR3 DNA: TGTGCCAGCAAGGTTCAGGGAGGAGGGTTTGGCTACACCTTC. The J gene is TRBJ1-2, the V gene TRBV6-1; possible D gene TRBD1, 5 bases. Looked up from germline, CDR1 is MNHNS and CDR2 is SASEGT. This CDR3 region has 14 residues. V shed 7 bases and J shed 7 bases, with 19 bases lying between them.

The gene calls are TRBV20-1 and TRBJ1-1; a weak D match, TRBD1 (5 bases). The CDR3 totals 11 residues. The V gene's germline CDR1 is DFQATT and CDR2 SNEGSKA (reference sequence). CDR3 nucleotides: TGCGCCGCGACAGTGAACACTGAAGCTTTCTTT. It codes for CAATVNTEAFF.

CDR3 nucleotide sequence: TGCGCCAGCAGCCAAAATCTCGCGACATCCCTTGGTTACGAGCAGTACTTC. Translated, it gives CASSQNLATSLGYEQYF. The chain combines TRBV4-3 with TRBJ2-7; D not certain. This CDR3 spans 17 amino acids. The V and J ends lost 2 bases and 4 bases respectively, with 21 bases between them. CDR1 and CDR2 from the germline V gene are LGHNA and YSLEER.

The chain uses TRBV4-3 and TRBJ2-7, with D unclear. Deletions cut 0 bases from V and 5 bases from J, with 11 bases between. The CDR3 loop spans 14 amino acids. Germline V gene data show CDR1 as LGHNA and CDR2 as YSLEER. The CDR3 DNA sequence: TGCGCCAGCAGCCAAGATCACGAGGTCCACGAGCAGTACTTC. This codes for CASSQDHEVHEQYF.

In its sample, this clone was seen a few times. The chain links TRBV4-1 to TRBJ1-1; tentatively, D is TRBD1 (5 bases). Deletions cut 0 bases from V and 4 bases from J, with 9 bases between. The CDR3 has 14 residues. Germline lookup yields CDR1 MGHRA and CDR2 YSYEKL. The CDR3 DNA reads as TGCGCCAGCAGCCAAGATGGGGGGACCACTGAAGCTTTCTTT. This translates into CASSQDGGTTEAFF.

V is TRBV30 and J is TRBJ1-5, with TRBD1 matching over 9 bases. The germline V gene has CDR1 GTSNPN and CDR2 SVGIG (reference sequence). CDR3 length: 15 amino acids. Trimming took 5 bases from V and 0 from J; bases not matched to a gene: 5. The CDR3 bases are TGTGCCTGGGACGAGGGACAGGGTAGCAATCAGCCCCAGCATTTT. Translation gives CAWDEGQGSNQPQHF.

V is TRBV7-2 and J is TRBJ1-2; the match to TRBD1 covers 9 bases. Unmatched junction bases numbered 12, after V lost 6 bases and J lost 4 bases. Germline CDR1 reads SGHTA; CDR2 reads FQGNSA. The CDR3 consists of 16 residues. CDR3 DNA: TGTGCCAGCAGATGGGACAGGGTACCGCTAGCCTATGGCTACACCTTC. This sequence encodes CASRWDRVPLAYGYTF.

The rearrangement uses TRBV2 and TRBJ2-2; 8 bases are a match to TRBD1. J gave up 3 bases and V 7 bases, and 4 bases lay outside the gene matches. Germline CDR1 reads SNHLY; CDR2 reads FYNNEI. This CDR3 spans 14 amino acids. The CDR3, as DNA: TGTGCCAGCATTCGACAGGGGTACACCGGGGAGCTGTTTTTT. Amino acids: CASIRQGYTGELFF.

The count of this clone is one. The chain combines TRBV6-5 with TRBJ2-2, with D tentatively TRBD2 (7 bases). V lost 5 bases to trimming and J lost 5 bases, with 15 bases between them. The CDR3 is 15 residues long. The germline CDR1 and CDR2 sequences are MNHEY and SVGAGI. DNA for the CDR3: TGTGCCAGCAGTCTTCGGGGGGCCGGGACCGGGGAGCTGTTTTTT. This codes for CASSLRGAGTGELFF.

J is TRBJ2-3 and V is TRBV27; possible D gene TRBD2, 6 bases. Trimming left V 2 bases short and J 0 bases short, with 6 bases between. The CDR3 is made up of 14 amino acids. Germline V CDR1 and CDR2: MNHEY, SMNVEV (reference sequence). The CDR3 coding sequence is TGTGCCAGCAGTTTAGGGGGGAGCACAGATACGCAGTATTTT. Protein: CASSLGGSTDTQYF.

The chain has TRBV7-2 and TRBJ2-1, with TRBD1 matching over 7 bases. The CDR3 spans 13 residues. CDR1 and CDR2 from the germline V gene are SGHTA and FQGNSA. V gave up 3 bases and J gave up 4 bases; unmatched junction bases: 0. The CDR3 sequence is CASSLGQYNEQFF. Here the CDR3 DNA reads TGTGCCAGCAGCTTGGGACAGTACAATGAGCAGTTCTTC. The whole variable domain, remainder taken from reference TRBV7-2 and TRBJ2-1, is GAGVSQSPSNKVTEKGKDVELRCDPISGHTALYWYRQSLGQGLEFLIYFQGNSAPDKSGLPSDRFSAERTGGSVSTLTIQRTQQEDSAVYLCASSLGQYNEQFFGPGTRLTVL.

The count of this clone is one. This chain links TRBV5-1 with TRBJ1-5; tentatively, D is TRBD1 (6 bases). CDR3 length equals 15 residues. Germline values: CDR1 SGHRS, CDR2 YFSETQ. Trimming stripped 4 bases from V and 2 bases from J, with 13 bases between. CDR3 residues: CASSPGPGGNQPQHF. CDR3 nucleotide sequence: TGCGCCAGCAGCCCAGGGCCAGGGGGCAATCAGCCCCAGCATTTT.

The chain has TRBV7-2 and TRBJ1-5, with D possibly matching TRBD1 (5 bases). V dropped 5 bases and J dropped 5 bases, with 22 bases sitting between them. Germline lookup yields CDR1 SGHTA and CDR2 FQGNSA. This CDR3 is built from 17 residues. The CDR3 sequence: CASSPGPRGGGYQPQHF. Here the CDR3 DNA reads TGTGCCAGCAGCCCCGGGCCGCGGGGGGGAGGGTATCAGCCCCAGCATTTT.

The V call is TRBV15, the J call TRBJ2-7; 7 bases are a match to TRBD1. Germline loops: CDR1 LNHNV, CDR2 YYDKDF (reference sequence). The CDR3 has 15 residues. V trimming: 7 bases; J trimming: 2 bases; junction bases outside the gene matches: 11. The CDR3 DNA sequence: TGTGCCACCACCGCAGAGCTCGGGACAGCCTACGAGCAGTACTTC. This codes for CATTAELGTAYEQYF.

This clone has only one observation. This rearrangement joins TRBV4-3 to TRBJ2-2, with 9 bases matching TRBD2. Germline lookup yields CDR1 LGHNA and CDR2 YSLEER. CDR3 size: 17 residues. V gave up 0 bases and J gave up 5 bases; unmatched junction bases: 7. The CDR3 DNA is TGCGCCAGCAGCCAAGATGCAAGCGGGGGGCTTACCGGGGAGCTGTTTTTT. It is translated as CASSQDASGGLTGELFF.

This clone was seen more than once but under ten times. The V call is TRBV11-2, the J call TRBJ2-7, with a weak D call TRBD1 (6 bases). CDR3 length: 13 residues. Germline values: CDR1 SGHAT, CDR2 FQNNGV. The V gene lost 1 base and the J gene lost 4 bases, with 8 bases spanning the gap. CDR3 region: CASSLGTGYEQYF. CDR3 in DNA: TGTGCCAGCAGCTTAGGTACAGGGTACGAGCAGTACTTC.

In the case of this clone: One end of the junction fails to match germline, which may point to a read error. This specimen includes other DNA sequences encoding the same CDR3. The V gene is TRBV27, the J gene TRBJ1-1; D unclear. The CDR3 contains 15 residues. In germline, CDR1 is MNHEY, CDR2 SMNVEV (reference sequence). The CDR3 sequence is CASSLSRARNTEAFF. The CDR3 DNA reads as TGTGCCAGCAGCTTATCCCGAGCTAGAAACACTGAAGCTTTCTTT.

The V and J genes are TRBV19 and TRBJ1-4; 7 bases fit TRBD1. The CDR3 length is 14 residues. Looked up from germline, CDR1 is LNHDA and CDR2 is SQIVND (reference sequence). The V and J ends lost 7 bases and 3 bases, in that order; junction bases with no gene match: 5. The CDR3 DNA is TGTGCCAGTACCACAGGGGTGGCTAATGAAAAACTGTTTTTT. It translates to CASTTGVANEKLFF.

This chain uses TRBV10-2 with TRBJ1-2; D may be TRBD1 (6 bases). The CDR3 length is 16 residues. CDR1 is WSHSY, CDR2 SAAADI, per germline. V lost 2 bases to trimming and J lost 3 bases, with 16 bases between them. CDR3 region: CASSEGLGGLYYGYTF. CDR3 DNA: TGCGCCAGCAGTGAGGGTTTGGGGGGGCTTTACTATGGCTACACCTTC.

This chain links TRBV30 with TRBJ1-1, with D unresolved. The CDR3 totals 12 residues. V lost 3 bases and J 1 base, leaving 6 bases between the germline ends. The germline V gene encodes CDR1 GTSNPN and CDR2 SVGIG (reference sequence). The CDR3 spells CAWSLGNTEAFF. In DNA, the CDR3 is TGTGCCTGGAGCCTCGGGAACACTGAAGCTTTCTTT.

V is TRBV30 and J is TRBJ1-2; the D gene is possibly TRBD1 (5 bases). Looked up from germline, CDR1 is GTSNPN and CDR2 is SVGIG (reference sequence). The ends were cut back, 0 bases at V and 0 bases at J, with 20 bases in the middle. There are 18 residues in the CDR3. In DNA form, the CDR3 reads TGTGCCTGGAGTGTGAAGTGGGGCAGGACCATAGCTAACTATGGCTACACCTTC. This gives the protein CAWSVKWGRTIANYGYTF.

The CDR3 loop reads CASSRKGGALTDTQYF. In nucleotides, the CDR3 is TGTGCCAGCAGTAGAAAAGGGGGGGCCCTCACAGATACGCAGTATTTT. The J gene is TRBJ2-3, the V gene TRBV28, with D possibly being TRBD2 (7 bases). The CDR3 consists of 16 residues. The germline V gene encodes CDR1 MDHEN and CDR2 SYDVKM. The V end was cut by 5 bases, the J end by 2 bases, with 17 bases between.